One and the same sample provided the 25 T cell receptor beta chains below, sequenced in a study of CD8+ T cells in alopecia areata. This sample's treatment: oral pan-JAK inhibitor, 5-10 mg twice daily. TCR sequencing used cDNA made by reverse transcription of extracted RNA. Data came from immunoSEQ multiplex PCR; TCRdb stores just in-frame clones and leaves some out. The data hold about 200,000 clones, with 58% observed a single time. This sample comprised CD4+ T cells sorted from blood, obtained at week 24, from a patient treated with tofacitinib. The receptors were gathered from a human donor with alopecia areata.

The rearrangement links TRBV5-4 to TRBJ1-1; no firm D call. Trimming took 6 bases from V and 0 from J, leaving 9 bases between them. Germline V gene lookup returns CDR1 SGHNT and CDR2 YYREEE (reference sequence). CDR3 size: 13 residues. The CDR3 nucleotides are TGTGCCAGCACGCCCGGGGTGAACACTGAAGCTTTCTTT. It codes for CASTPGVNTEAFF.

The rearrangement joins TRBV27 to TRBJ2-7, with 11 positions matching TRBD2. The V gene end was trimmed by 10 bases and the J gene end by 5 bases; junction bases not matched to a gene: 7. The CDR3 has 13 residues. Germline CDR1 and CDR2: MNHEY and SMNVEV (reference sequence). CDR3 amino acids: CATRLAGSDEQYF. In DNA, the CDR3 is TGTGCCACTAGACTAGCGGGGTCAGACGAGCAGTACTTC.

The gene calls are TRBV9 and TRBJ1-6, with 8 bases that match TRBD1. The junction had 10 bases not matched to a gene; V was cut back by 3 bases and J by 8 bases. The CDR3 runs 16 residues. CDR1 is SGDLS and CDR2 is YYNGEE in the germline V gene. CDR3 nucleotide sequence: TGTGCCAGCAGCGCCCACAGGGGACAGGAGGATTCACCCCTCCACTTT. Residues: CASSAHRGQEDSPLHF.

This chain connects TRBV7-2 to TRBJ2-5; weak D call: TRBD2 (6 bases). In germline, CDR1 is SGHTA, CDR2 FQGNSA. The CDR3 runs to 15 residues. Trimming took 1 base from V and 2 from J, leaving 11 bases between them. The CDR3 bases are TGTGCCAGCAGCTTAGTTTGGGGGGTGCAAGAGACCCAGTACTTC. As protein: CASSLVWGVQETQYF.

The V gene is TRBV6-5, the J gene TRBJ2-7, with TRBD2 matching over 8 bases. V dropped 5 bases and J dropped 3; count of bases not matched to a gene: 9. The V gene's germline CDR1 is MNHEY and CDR2 SVGAGI. The length of the CDR3 is 15 residues. The chain's CDR3 is CASSPPFSGNYEQYF. CDR3 bases: TGTGCCAGCAGTCCCCCATTTAGCGGGAACTACGAGCAGTACTTC.

The CDR3 DNA reads TGCAGCGTGGGACAGGGGTGGTGGACTGAAGCTTTCTTT. This codes for CSVGQGWWTEAFF. This chain connects TRBV29-1 to TRBJ1-1, with 10 nucleotides matching TRBD1. The CDR3 contains 13 residues. V gave up 6 bases and J gave up 5 bases; unmatched junction bases: 6. Germline V gene lookup returns CDR1 SQVTM and CDR2 ANQGSEA. Filled out from reference TRBV29-1 and TRBJ1-1, the complete variable domain reads SAVISQKPSRDICQRGTSLTIQCQVDSQVTMMFWYRQQPGQSLTLIATANQGSEATYESGFVIDKFPISRPNLTFSTLTVSNMSPEDSSIYLCSVGQGWWTEAFFGQGTRLTVV.

This rearrangement joins TRBV27 to TRBJ1-5, with D perhaps TRBD1 (6 bases). CDR3 size: 17 residues. Germline V lookup: CDR1 MNHEY, CDR2 SMNVEV (reference sequence). V was clipped by 4 bases and J by 5 bases, with 21 bases between them. CDR3 loop: CASSSLGGVDRDQPQHF. CDR3 coding DNA: TGTGCCAGCAGTTCCCTTGGTGGGGTGGACAGAGATCAGCCCCAGCATTTT.

The rearrangement links TRBV25-1 to TRBJ1-2; 9 bases are a match to TRBD1. The CDR3 totals 12 residues. Trimming took 8 bases from V and 8 from J; bases not matched to a gene: 6. Germline CDR1 reads MGHDK; CDR2 reads SYGVNS. The CDR3 DNA reads TGTGCCAGCCATCCCGGGACAGGGGGCTACACCTTC. Translation: CASHPGTGGYTF.

This clone was picked up a small number of times. The chain couples TRBV29-1 to TRBJ1-2; D ambiguous. This CDR3 comprises 13 residues. Per the germline V gene, CDR1 is SQVTM and CDR2 is ANQGSEA. V was pared by 4 bases and J by 4 bases, with 13 bases between. DNA for the CDR3: TGCAGCGTTGTCTACCCGGGCACCTATGGCTACACCTTC. This codes for CSVVYPGTYGYTF.

The chain uses TRBV14 and TRBJ2-6; no clear D. From germline, CDR1 is SGHDN and CDR2 FVKESK. The length of the CDR3 is 14 residues. V was clipped by 6 bases and J by 2 bases, with 8 bases between them. Here the CDR3 DNA reads TGTGCCAGCAGTAAGGGCGCTGGGGCCAACGTCCTGACTTTC. Its translation is CASSKGAGANVLTF. Full variable domain (outside the CDR3, taken from reference TRBV14 and TRBJ2-6): EAGVTQFPSHSVIEKGQTVTLRCDPISGHDNLYWYRRVMGKEIKFLLHFVKESKQDESGMPNNRFLAERTGGTYSTLKVQPAELEDSGVYFCASSKGAGANVLTFGAGSRLTVL.

This chain connects TRBV30 to TRBJ2-1, with D possibly matching TRBD2 (5 bases). Per germline, CDR1 GTSNPN and CDR2 SVGIG (reference sequence). The CDR3 totals 15 residues. The V and J ends lost 1 base and 9 bases respectively, with 19 bases between them. Here the CDR3 reads CAWSGARTQVGEQFF. CDR3 DNA: TGTGCCTGGAGTGGGGCCCGGACTCAAGTTGGTGAGCAGTTCTTC.

This clone was counted between two and nine times. The chain combines TRBV7-2 with TRBJ1-2; unclear D gene. The ends were cut back, 4 bases at V and 0 bases at J, with 9 bases in the middle. The CDR3 totals 14 residues. Germline lookup yields CDR1 SGHTA and CDR2 FQGNSA. Written as DNA, the CDR3 is TGTGCCAGCAGCTCAGACATTGCTAACTATGGCTACACCTTC. Amino acid sequence: CASSSDIANYGYTF.

The chain is built from TRBV4-2 and TRBJ2-3; 8 bases are a match to TRBD2. The J segment lost 4 bases and the V segment lost 1 base, leaving 7 bases of the junction unmatched. The CDR3 is 16 residues long. Looked up from germline, CDR1 is LGHNA and CDR2 is YNFKEQ. CDR3 protein: CASSQAPGGAADTQYF. CDR3 bases: TGTGCCAGCAGCCAAGCCCCGGGGGGGGCCGCAGATACGCAGTATTTT.

This clone was seen a single time. The genes are TRBV10-3 and TRBJ2-7; a possible D gene is TRBD1 (5 bases). Germline V CDR1 and CDR2: ENHRY, SYGVKD. V was shortened by 2 bases and J by 4 bases, with 12 bases between the two germline ends. The CDR3 totals 14 residues. CDR3 in DNA: TGTGCCATCAGTGAGAAAATCACAGGTTACGAGCAGTACTTC. Translated, it gives CAISEKITGYEQYF.

In this sample, this clone turned up a few times. The chain joins TRBV29-1 to TRBJ1-2; the D is unclear. V was shortened by 6 bases and J by 8 bases, with 10 bases between the two germline ends. CDR1 and CDR2 from the germline V gene are SQVTM and ANQGSEA. CDR3 length: 10 amino acids. CDR3 sequence reads: CSVSADGYTF. The CDR3 DNA is TGCAGCGTCTCGGCGGACGGCTACACCTTC.

The chain uses TRBV10-3 and TRBJ2-7; TRBD2 might be the D (5 bases). From germline, CDR1 is ENHRY and CDR2 SYGVKD. V was trimmed by 4 bases and J by 6 bases, leaving 7 bases between them. The CDR3 loop spans 11 amino acids. This chain's CDR3 is CAISGGLEQYF. The CDR3 coding sequence is TGTGCCATCAGTGGAGGGCTCGAGCAGTACTTC.

This chain connects TRBV25-1 to TRBJ2-7; D remains unclear. Trimming left V 4 bases short and J 2 bases short, with 12 bases between. The germline V gene encodes CDR1 MGHDK and CDR2 SYGVNS. The CDR3 loop spans 14 amino acids. This chain's CDR3 is CASSAPGSTYEQYF. In DNA, the CDR3 is TGTGCCAGCAGTGCTCCTGGGTCAACCTACGAGCAGTACTTC.

The chain recombines TRBV7-3 with TRBJ2-1, with D perhaps matching TRBD1 (6 bases). V was pared by 4 bases and J by 6 bases, with 13 bases between. Germline assignment: CDR1 SGHTA and CDR2 FQGTGA. This CDR3 is built from 14 residues. This CDR3 reads CASSSQGISNEQFF. The DNA of the CDR3 is TGTGCCAGCAGCTCACAGGGTATCTCCAATGAGCAGTTCTTC.

V gene TRBV29-1 combines with J gene TRBJ1-2; D perhaps matches TRBD1 (5 bases). This CDR3 has 12 residues. The V end lost 3 bases, the J end lost 6 bases, and 11 bases lay between the germline ends. Germline-derived CDR1 and CDR2 are SQVTM and ANQGSEA. CDR3 region: CSVDRADDGYTF. The CDR3 nucleotides read TGCAGCGTTGACAGGGCGGACGATGGCTACACCTTC.

This chain joins TRBV7-2 and TRBJ1-2; D is uncertain. The V end was cut by 5 bases, the J end by 1 base, with 14 bases between. From germline, CDR1 is SGHTA and CDR2 FQGNSA. This CDR3 contains 15 residues. The CDR3 sequence: CASSPGVSYNYGYTF. The DNA for the CDR3 is TGTGCCAGCAGCCCCGGAGTTTCGTATAACTATGGCTACACCTTC.

CDR3 coding DNA: TGTGCCAGCAGCTTGGCCGGCGGCGGGACCAAAAACATTCAGTACTTC. It specifies CASSLAGGGTKNIQYF. The chain is built from TRBV5-6 and TRBJ2-4; weak D call: TRBD2 (6 bases). The length of the CDR3 is 16 residues. The V and J ends lost 0 bases and 2 bases respectively, with 12 bases between them. Germline CDR1 SGHDT, CDR2 YYEEEE.

This clone has more than one count but fewer than ten. The chain is built from TRBV6-1 and TRBJ1-1, with D possibly matching TRBD1 (5 bases). The CDR3 loop spans 12 amino acids. Germline V CDR1 and CDR2: MNHNS, SASEGT. The V end was cut by 6 bases, the J end by 7 bases, with 12 bases between. The CDR3 sequence is CASSPVGDEAFF. The CDR3 region has the DNA TGTGCCAGCAGCCCGGTGGGGGATGAAGCTTTCTTT.

The genes are TRBV6-5 and TRBJ2-7; 8 bases match TRBD1. The CDR3 has 15 amino acids. From germline, CDR1 is MNHEY and CDR2 SVGAGI. V trimming: 0 bases; J trimming: 5 bases; junction bases outside the gene matches: 6. CDR3 coding DNA: TGTGCCAGCAGTTACTCGTTCAGGGGGCAGCACGAGCAGTACTTC. It codes for CASSYSFRGQHEQYF.

Only a few counts were recorded for this clone. The chain links TRBV7-2 to TRBJ2-3; TRBD2 matches 8 bases. The CDR3 has 16 amino acids. V dropped 5 bases and J dropped 6; count of bases not matched to a gene: 13. In germline, CDR1 is SGHTA, CDR2 FQGNSA. The CDR3 DNA sequence: TGTGCCAGCAGCGTTTTAGCGGGACCCGGGATTGATACGCAGTATTTT. Translating it yields CASSVLAGPGIDTQYF.

CDR3 region: CASSQKGTGPLEQYF. DNA for the CDR3: TGTGCCAGCAGCCAAAAAGGGACAGGGCCCCTCGAGCAGTACTTC. This rearrangement joins TRBV4-2 to TRBJ2-7; 9 nucleotides align to TRBD1. This CDR3 comprises 15 residues. V lost 2 bases to trimming and J lost 6 bases; unmatched junction nucleotides: 8. CDR1 is LGHNA, CDR2 YNFKEQ, per germline.